Listed here are 3 T cell receptor beta chains from one sample, sequenced in a study of CDR3 diversity in severe acne. MiXCR was run by TCRdb on the PCR reads, yielding one entry per CDR3 protein. The sample shows about 100,000 distinct CDR3 sequences, approximately 47% of them seen only once. Material: blood. The receptors derive from a male donor with acne.

This rearrangement joins TRBV10-3 to TRBJ2-6, with D possibly TRBD1 on 5 matching bases. The CDR3 has 16 residues. With 0 bases removed from V and 2 bases from J, the gap between germline ends came to 8 bases. Germline V gene sequence: CDR1 ENHRY, CDR2 SYGVKD. CDR3 coding DNA: TGTGCCATCAGTGAGTCGCTGGGGCCTGGGGCCAACGTCCTGACTTTC. It codes for CAISESLGPGANVLTF.

This clonotype was counted between two and nine times. The genes are TRBV18 and TRBJ1-1; D uncertain. The CDR3 is 15 residues long. CDR1 and CDR2 from the germline V gene are KGHSH and LQKENI. Trimming left V 2 bases short and J 1 base short, with 11 bases between. CDR3 residues: CASSPTPQRNTEAFF. The CDR3 coding sequence is TGTGCCAGCTCACCAACACCGCAGAGGAACACTGAAGCTTTCTTT.

A single count supports this clonotype. This could be a read error, since a much larger clone is one nucleotide away. The chain carries TRBV4-2 and TRBJ2-3; D gene unclear. V gave up 4 bases and J gave up 2 bases, with 7 bases separating them. Per the germline V gene, CDR1 is LGHNA and CDR2 is YNFKEQ. The CDR3 extends over 13 amino acids. The CDR3, as DNA: TGTGCCAGCAGCCGAGACCTCACAGATACGCAGTATTTT. Translating it yields CASSRDLTDTQYF.